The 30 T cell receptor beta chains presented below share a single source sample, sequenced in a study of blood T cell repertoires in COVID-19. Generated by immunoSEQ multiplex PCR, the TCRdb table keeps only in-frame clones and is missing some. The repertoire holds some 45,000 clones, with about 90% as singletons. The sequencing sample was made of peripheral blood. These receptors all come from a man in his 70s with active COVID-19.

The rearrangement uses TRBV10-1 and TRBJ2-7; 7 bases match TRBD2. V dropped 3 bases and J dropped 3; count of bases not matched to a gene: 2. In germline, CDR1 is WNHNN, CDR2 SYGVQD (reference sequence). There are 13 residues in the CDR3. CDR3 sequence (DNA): TGCGCCAGCAGTGACGGGGGGATCTACGAGCAGTACTTC. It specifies CASSDGGIYEQYF.

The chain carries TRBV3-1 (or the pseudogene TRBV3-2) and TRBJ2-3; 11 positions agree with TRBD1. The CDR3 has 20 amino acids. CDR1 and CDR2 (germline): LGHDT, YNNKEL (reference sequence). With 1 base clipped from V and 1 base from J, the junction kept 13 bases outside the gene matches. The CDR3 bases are TGTGCCAGCAGCCAAGTACTCGGACAGGGGGCGGTACGAGGCACAGATACGCAGTATTTT. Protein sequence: CASSQVLGQGAVRGTDTQYF.

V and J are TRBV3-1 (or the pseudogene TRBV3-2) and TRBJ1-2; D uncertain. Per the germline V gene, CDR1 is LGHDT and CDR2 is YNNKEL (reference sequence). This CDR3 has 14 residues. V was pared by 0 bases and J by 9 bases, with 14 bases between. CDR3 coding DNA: TGTGCCAGCAGCCAAGAGGATGCCAGGAGGAGCTACACCTTC. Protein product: CASSQEDARRSYTF.

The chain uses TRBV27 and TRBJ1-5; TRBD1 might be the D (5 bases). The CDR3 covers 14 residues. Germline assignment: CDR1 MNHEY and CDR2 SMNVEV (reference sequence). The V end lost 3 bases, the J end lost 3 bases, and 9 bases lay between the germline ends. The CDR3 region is CASSLGGSNQPQHF. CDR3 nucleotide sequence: TGTGCCAGCAGTTTGGGGGGATCCAATCAGCCCCAGCATTTT.

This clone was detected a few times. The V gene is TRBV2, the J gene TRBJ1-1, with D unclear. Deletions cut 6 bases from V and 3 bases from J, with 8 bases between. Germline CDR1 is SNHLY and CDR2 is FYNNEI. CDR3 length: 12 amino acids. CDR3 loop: CASSDRDTEAFF. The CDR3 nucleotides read TGTGCCAGCAGCGATCGGGACACTGAAGCTTTCTTT.

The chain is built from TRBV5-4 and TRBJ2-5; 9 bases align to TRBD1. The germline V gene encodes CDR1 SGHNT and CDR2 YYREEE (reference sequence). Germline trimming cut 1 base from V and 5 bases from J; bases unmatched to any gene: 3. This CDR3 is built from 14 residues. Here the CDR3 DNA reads TGTGCCAGCAGCTTGACAGGGGGCATGGAGACCCAGTACTTC. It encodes CASSLTGGMETQYF.

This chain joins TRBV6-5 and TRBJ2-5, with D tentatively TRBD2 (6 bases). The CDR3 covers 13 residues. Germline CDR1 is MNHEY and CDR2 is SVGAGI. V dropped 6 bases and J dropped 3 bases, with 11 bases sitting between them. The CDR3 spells CASSRDSEETQYF. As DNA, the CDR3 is TGTGCCAGCAGCCGGGACTCCGAAGAGACCCAGTACTTC.

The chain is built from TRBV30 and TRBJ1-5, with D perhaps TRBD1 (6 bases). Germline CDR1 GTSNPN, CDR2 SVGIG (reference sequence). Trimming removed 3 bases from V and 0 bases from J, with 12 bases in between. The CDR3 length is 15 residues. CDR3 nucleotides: TGTGCCTGGAGCCCGGGACACACTAGCAATCAGCCCCAGCATTTT. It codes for CAWSPGHTSNQPQHF.

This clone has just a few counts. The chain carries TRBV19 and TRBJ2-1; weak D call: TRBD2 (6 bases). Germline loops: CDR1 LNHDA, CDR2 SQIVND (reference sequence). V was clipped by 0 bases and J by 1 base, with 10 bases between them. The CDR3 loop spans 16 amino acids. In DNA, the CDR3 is TGTGCCAGTAGTATAGAAGCGGCGGGGTCCTACAATGAGCAGTTCTTC. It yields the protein CASSIEAAGSYNEQFF.

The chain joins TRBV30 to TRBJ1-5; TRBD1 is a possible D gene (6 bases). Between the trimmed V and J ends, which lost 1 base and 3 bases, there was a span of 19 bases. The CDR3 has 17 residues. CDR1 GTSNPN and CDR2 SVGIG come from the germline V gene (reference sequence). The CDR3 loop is CAWSGGPQGWINQPQHF. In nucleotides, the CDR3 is TGTGCCTGGAGTGGGGGGCCACAGGGTTGGATCAATCAGCCCCAGCATTTT.

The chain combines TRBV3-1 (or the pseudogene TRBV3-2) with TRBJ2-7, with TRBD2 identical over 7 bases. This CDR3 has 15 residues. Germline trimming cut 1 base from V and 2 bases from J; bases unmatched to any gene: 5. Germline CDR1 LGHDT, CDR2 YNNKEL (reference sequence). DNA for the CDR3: TGTGCCAGCAGCCAAGGCGGGGGTGTGGCCTACGAGCAGTACTTC. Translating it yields CASSQGGGVAYEQYF.

CDR3 residues: CASSIRTGIRATNEKLFF. The CDR3 DNA reads as TGTGCCAGCAGCATTCGGACAGGCATCAGGGCAACTAATGAAAAACTGTTTTTT. V usage is TRBV21-1 and J usage is TRBJ1-4; the table's D call of TRBD1 was not tested on the DNA. TRBV21-1 is a pseudogene locus. The CDR3 spans 18 residues.

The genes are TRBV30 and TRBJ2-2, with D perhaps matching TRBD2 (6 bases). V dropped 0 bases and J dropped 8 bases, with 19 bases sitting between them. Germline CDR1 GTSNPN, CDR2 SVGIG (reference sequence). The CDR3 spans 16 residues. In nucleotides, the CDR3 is TGTGCCTGGAGTGTGTTCACGGCGGGGAGAGGGGGGGAGCTGTTTTTT. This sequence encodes CAWSVFTAGRGGELFF. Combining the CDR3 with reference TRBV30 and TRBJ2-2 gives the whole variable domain SQTIHQWPATLVQPVGSPLSLECTVEGTSNPNLYWYRQAAGRGLQLLFYSVGIGQISSEVPQNLSASRPQDRQFILSSKKLLLSDSGFYLCAWSVFTAGRGGELFFGEGSRLTVL.

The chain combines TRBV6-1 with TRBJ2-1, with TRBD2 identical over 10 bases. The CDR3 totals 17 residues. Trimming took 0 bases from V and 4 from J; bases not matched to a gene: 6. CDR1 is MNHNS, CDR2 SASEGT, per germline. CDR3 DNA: TGTGCCAGCAGTGAAGCTATTACTAGCGGGGTATACAATGAGCAGTTCTTC. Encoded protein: CASSEAITSGVYNEQFF.

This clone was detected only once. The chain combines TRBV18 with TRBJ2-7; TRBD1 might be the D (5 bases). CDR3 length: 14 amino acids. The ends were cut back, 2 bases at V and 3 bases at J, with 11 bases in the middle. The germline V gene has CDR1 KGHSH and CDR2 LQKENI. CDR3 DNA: TGTGCCAGCTCACCAATACAGGAGATCTACGAGCAGTACTTC. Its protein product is CASSPIQEIYEQYF.

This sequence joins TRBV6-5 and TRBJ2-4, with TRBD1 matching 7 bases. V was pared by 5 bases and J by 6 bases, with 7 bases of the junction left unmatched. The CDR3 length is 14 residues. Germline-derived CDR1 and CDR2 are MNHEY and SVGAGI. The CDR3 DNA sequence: TGTGCCAGCAGTCCGGGACAGAGGAGAAACATTCAGTACTTC. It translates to CASSPGQRRNIQYF.

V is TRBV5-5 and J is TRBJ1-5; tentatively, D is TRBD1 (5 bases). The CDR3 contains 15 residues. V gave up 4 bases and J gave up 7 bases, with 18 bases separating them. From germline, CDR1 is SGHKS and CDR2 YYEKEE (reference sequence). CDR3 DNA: TGTGCCAGCAGCCGCCAGGGAGGGGCTAGGCAGCCCCAGCATTTT. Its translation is CASSRQGGARQPQHF.

The CDR3 is CASSIYGTGDNQPQHF. CDR3 nucleotide sequence: TGTGCCAGTAGTATATACGGGACAGGGGACAATCAGCCCCAGCATTTT. The V and J genes are TRBV19 and TRBJ1-5; 10 nucleotides agree with TRBD1. This CDR3 region has 16 residues. CDR1 is LNHDA, CDR2 SQIVND, per germline (reference sequence). Trimming at V came to 2 bases and at J to 3 bases, leaving 4 bases not matched to a gene.

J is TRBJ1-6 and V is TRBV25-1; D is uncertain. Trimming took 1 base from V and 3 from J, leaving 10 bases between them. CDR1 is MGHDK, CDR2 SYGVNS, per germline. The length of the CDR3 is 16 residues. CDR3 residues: CASSESAGFYNSPLHF. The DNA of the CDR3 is TGTGCCAGCAGTGAATCGGCAGGTTTCTATAATTCACCCCTCCACTTT.

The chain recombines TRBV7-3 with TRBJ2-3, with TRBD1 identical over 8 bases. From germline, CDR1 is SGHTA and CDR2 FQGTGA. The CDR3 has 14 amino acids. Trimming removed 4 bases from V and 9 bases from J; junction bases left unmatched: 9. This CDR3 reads CASSSGQGSMTQYF. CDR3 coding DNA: TGTGCCAGCAGCTCCGGACAGGGTTCGATGACGCAGTATTTT.

The DNA for the CDR3 is TGTGCCACTAGCGCGGGACTAGGGGCCGGGGAGCTGTTTTTT. This gives the protein CATSAGLGAGELFF. V and J are TRBV15 and TRBJ2-2; 8 nucleotides line up with TRBD2. V gave up 9 bases and J gave up 6 bases; unmatched junction bases: 9. Germline assignment: CDR1 LNHNV and CDR2 YYDKDF (reference sequence). This CDR3 has 14 amino acids.

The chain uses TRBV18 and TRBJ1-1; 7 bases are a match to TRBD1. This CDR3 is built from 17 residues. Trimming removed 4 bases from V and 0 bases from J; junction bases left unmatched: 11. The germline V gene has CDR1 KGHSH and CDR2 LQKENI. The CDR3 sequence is CASSRGALGQMNTEAFF. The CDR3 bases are TGTGCCAGCTCACGGGGCGCCCTGGGACAGATGAACACTGAAGCTTTCTTT.

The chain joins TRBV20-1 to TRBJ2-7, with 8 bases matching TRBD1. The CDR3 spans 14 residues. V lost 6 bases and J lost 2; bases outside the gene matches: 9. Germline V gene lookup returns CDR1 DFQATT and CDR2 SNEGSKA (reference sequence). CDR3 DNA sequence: TGCAGTGCGAGTACAGGGGGTTATCCCTACGAGCAGTACTTC. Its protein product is CSASTGGYPYEQYF.

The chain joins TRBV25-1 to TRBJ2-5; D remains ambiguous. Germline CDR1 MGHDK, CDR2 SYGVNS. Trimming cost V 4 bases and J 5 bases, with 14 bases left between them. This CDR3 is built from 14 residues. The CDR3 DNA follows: TGTGCCAGCAGTGTGCCCGGGTCCACGGAGACCCAGTACTTC. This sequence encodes CASSVPGSTETQYF.

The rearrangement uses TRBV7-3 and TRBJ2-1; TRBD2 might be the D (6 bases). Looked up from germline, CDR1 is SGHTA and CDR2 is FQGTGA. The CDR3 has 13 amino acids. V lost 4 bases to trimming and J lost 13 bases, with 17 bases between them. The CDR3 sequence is CASSSGPPAGQFF. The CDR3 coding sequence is TGTGCCAGCAGCTCCGGACCCCCCGCGGGACAGTTCTTC.

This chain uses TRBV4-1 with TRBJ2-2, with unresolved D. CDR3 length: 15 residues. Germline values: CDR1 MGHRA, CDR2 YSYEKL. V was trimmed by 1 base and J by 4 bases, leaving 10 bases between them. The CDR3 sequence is CASSQVHSVTGELFF. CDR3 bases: TGCGCCAGCAGCCAAGTCCATTCGGTCACCGGGGAGCTGTTTTTT.

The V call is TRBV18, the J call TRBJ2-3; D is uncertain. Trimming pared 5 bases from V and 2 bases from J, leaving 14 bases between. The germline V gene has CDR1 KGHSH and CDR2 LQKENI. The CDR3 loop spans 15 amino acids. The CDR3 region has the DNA TGTGCCAGCTCATTCGAAACTGGTTACACAGATACGCAGTATTTT. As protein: CASSFETGYTDTQYF.

CDR3 sequence: CAISEGTGTQHF. The DNA of the CDR3 is TGTGCCATCAGTGAGGGGACAGGGACTCAGCATTTT. The chain links TRBV10-3 to TRBJ1-5; 9 bases match TRBD1. V trimming: 2 bases; J trimming: 13 bases; junction bases outside the gene matches: 3. The CDR3 is made up of 12 amino acids. Germline CDR1 ENHRY, CDR2 SYGVKD.

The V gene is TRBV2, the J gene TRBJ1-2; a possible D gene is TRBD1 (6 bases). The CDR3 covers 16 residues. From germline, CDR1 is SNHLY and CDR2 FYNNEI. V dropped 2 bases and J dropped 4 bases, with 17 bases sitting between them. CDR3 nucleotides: TGTGCCAGCAGTGAAAGGTGGCAGGGGCAGGGCTATGGCTACACCTTC. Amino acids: CASSERWQGQGYGYTF.

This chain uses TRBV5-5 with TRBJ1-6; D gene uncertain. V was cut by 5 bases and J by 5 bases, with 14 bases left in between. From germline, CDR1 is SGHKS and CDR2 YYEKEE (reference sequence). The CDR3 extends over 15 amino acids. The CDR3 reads CASSVFDTDNSPLHF. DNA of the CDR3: TGTGCCAGCAGTGTTTTTGACACCGATAATTCACCCCTCCACTTT.